The 5 T cell receptor beta chains in this list originate from one sample, sequenced in a study of CD8+ T cells in alopecia areata. As for treatment: oral pan-JAK inhibitor, 5-10 mg twice daily. Following RNA extraction, reverse transcription yielded cDNA that acted as the sequencing template. Using immunoSEQ multiplex PCR, the repertoire was profiled, and TCRdb retains in-frame clones only, with some absent. Of about 130,000 clones in the sample, 50% to 65% are singletons; the top ten hold approximately 16%. The sample here was CD8+ T cells sorted from blood, taken at week 4, from a patient treated with tofacitinib. These receptors all come from a human donor with alopecia areata.

V and J are TRBV7-9 and TRBJ2-3; 8 bases match TRBD2. This CDR3 region has 12 residues. The J segment lost 14 bases and the V segment lost 1 base, leaving 5 bases of the junction unmatched. Germline assignment: CDR1 SEHNR and CDR2 FQNEAQ (reference sequence). The DNA of the CDR3 is TGTGCCAGCAGCTTAGAGCGGGGGAATACGTATTTT. Its protein is CASSLERGNTYF.

This chain uses TRBV27 with TRBJ1-1; no reliable D call. Germline loops: CDR1 MNHEY, CDR2 SMNVEV (reference sequence). The CDR3 totals 11 residues. The V and J ends lost 3 bases and 5 bases respectively, with 4 bases between them. CDR3 amino acids: CASSFGTEAFF. In nucleotides, the CDR3 is TGTGCCAGCAGTTTTGGAACTGAAGCTTTCTTT.

Ten or more counts support this clone. This chain uses TRBV9 with TRBJ1-2; TRBD1 agrees at 7 bases. With 3 bases clipped from V and 13 bases from J, the junction kept 9 bases outside the gene matches. This CDR3 is built from 12 residues. Looked up from germline, CDR1 is SGDLS and CDR2 is YYNGEE. DNA of the CDR3: TGTGCCAGCAGCGGGGGAGACAGGGATTGCACCTTC. Amino acids: CASSGGDRDCTF. The whole variable domain, filled in from reference TRBV9 and TRBJ1-2, reads DSGVTQTPKHLITATGQRVTLRCSPRSGDLSVYWYQQSLDQGLQFLIQYYNGEERAKGNILERFSAQQFPDLHSELNLSSLELGDSALYFCASSGGDRDCTFGSGTRLTVV.

V usage is TRBV27 and J usage is TRBJ2-1; TRBD2 agrees at 8 bases. In germline, CDR1 is MNHEY, CDR2 SMNVEV (reference sequence). The CDR3 spans 13 residues. After removal of 11 bases from V and 5 bases from J, the junction contained 8 bases not matched to a gene. This CDR3 is CAVGGGLHNEQFF. DNA for the CDR3: TGTGCCGTCGGGGGGGGGCTACACAATGAGCAGTTCTTC.

CDR3 in DNA: TGTGCCAGCAGCCCCGGGACCGTCGGCTACACCTTC. Its protein is CASSPGTVGYTF. The chain carries TRBV7-9 and TRBJ1-2; D is possibly TRBD1 (5 bases). Germline assignment: CDR1 SEHNR and CDR2 FQNEAQ (reference sequence). V was trimmed by 5 bases and J by 8 bases, leaving 12 bases between them. The length of the CDR3 is 12 residues.